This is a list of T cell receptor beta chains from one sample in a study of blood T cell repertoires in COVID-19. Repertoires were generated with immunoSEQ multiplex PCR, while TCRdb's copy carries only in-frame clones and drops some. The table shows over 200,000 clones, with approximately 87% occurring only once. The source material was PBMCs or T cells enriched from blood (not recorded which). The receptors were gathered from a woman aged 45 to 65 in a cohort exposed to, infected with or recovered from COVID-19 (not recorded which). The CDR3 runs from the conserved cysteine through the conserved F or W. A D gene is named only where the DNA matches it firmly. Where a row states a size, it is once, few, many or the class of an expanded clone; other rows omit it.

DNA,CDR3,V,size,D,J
TGTGCCAGCAGTTTATTAGGGACAGCGGCCTACGAGCAGTACTTC,CASSLLGTAAYEQYF,TRBV28,NA,TRBD1,TRBJ2-7
TGTGCCAGCAGCCCTGACAGGGTCTATGGCTACACCTTC,CASSPDRVYGYTF,TRBV14,NA,TRBD1,TRBJ1-2
TGCGCCAGCAGCCGCGAGGGGAGGGGTAATGAAAAACTGTTTTTT,CASSREGRGNEKLFF,TRBV5-1,NA,NA,TRBJ1-4
TGCGCCAGCAGCCTAAGCACAGATACGCAGTATTTT,CASSLSTDTQYF,TRBV5-1,NA,NA,TRBJ2-3
TGTGCCAGCAGGCGATCCGGGACAGAGAGTCGACCCCTCCACTTT,CASRRSGTESRPLHF,TRBV6-5,NA,TRBD1,TRBJ1-6
TGTGCCAGCAGCGGAGAGGACCGGGGATTCTACGAGCAGTACTTC,CASSGEDRGFYEQYF,TRBV5-8,NA,NA,TRBJ2-7
TGCGCCAGCAGCTTGGGGCTCAGGGACAGCACCGGGGAGCTGTTTTTT,CASSLGLRDSTGELFF,TRBV5-1,few,TRBD1,TRBJ2-2
TGCGCCAGCACCAGATCCGGGGGACCATCAAAAAACCAAGAGACCCAGTACTTC,CASTRSGGPSKNQETQYF,TRBV4-1,NA,NA,TRBJ2-5
TGTGCCAGCAGCCAAGCTACGGGACAGGGGAAGTACGAGCAGTACTTC,CASSQATGQGKYEQYF,TRBV3-1/TRBV3-2,NA,TRBD1,TRBJ2-7
TGTGCCAGCAGCTTAGCGTGGGCAGGGGGTGGCTACACCTTC,CASSLAWAGGGYTF,TRBV7-2,NA,TRBD1,TRBJ1-2